Below, 30 T cell receptor beta chains from the same sample are listed, as sequenced in a study of beta chain features in type 1 diabetes (dated by TCRdb to 2016 to 2018). The method behind the library was the immunoSEQ multiplex PCR assay. The entire isolated RNA was reverse transcribed using the High Capacity cDNA Reverse Transcription Kit, and thus expressed TCRB transcripts were sequenced. Entries here come from immuneACCESS through TCRdb and include only in-frame sequences with V and J called. Some clones fail to appear in such tables; in the studies checked, an unresolved V gene covers under half of the shortfall, and the cause of the remainder is unknown. This sample lists fewer than 350,000 clones; 8% were detected once. More than 0.9% of the sample is held by the ten biggest clonotypes. The sequenced sample consisted of central memory CD4+ T cells from blood. Receptors were obtained from a woman between 18 and 29 years old in good health.

This clone has a handful of counts. The chain employs TRBV6-1 and TRBJ2-1; 7 bases map to TRBD1. Per germline, CDR1 MNHNS and CDR2 SASEGT. After removal of 5 bases from V and 0 bases from J, the junction contained 4 bases not matched to a gene. The CDR3 is 15 amino acids. The CDR3 DNA follows: TGTGCCAGCAGTCACAGGGGCGTCTCCTACAATGAGCAGTTCTTC. Protein: CASSHRGVSYNEQFF.

This clone was counted only a few times. This sample includes further DNA sequences coding for the same CDR3. The rearrangement joins TRBV28 to TRBJ2-6, with D unresolved. This CDR3 is 15 amino acids long. Germline V CDR1 and CDR2: MDHEN, SYDVKM. The V end was cut by 6 bases, the J end by 2 bases, with 11 bases between. The CDR3 region has the DNA TGTGCCAGCAGCGGTCCCGGAGCTGGGGCCAACGTCCTGACTTTC. Residues: CASSGPGAGANVLTF.

This clone was detected only a few times. V is TRBV29-1 and J is TRBJ2-7; no firm D call. Deletions cut 1 base from V and 3 bases from J, with 13 bases between. Germline values: CDR1 SQVTM, CDR2 ANQGSEA. CDR3 size: 14 residues. The CDR3 DNA reads TGCAGCGTTGAAGGCCCTCCCCACCACTACGAGCAGTACTTC. It is translated as CSVEGPPHHYEQYF.

The J gene is TRBJ1-2, the V gene TRBV18, with 7 bases matching TRBD1. Losses at the gene ends were 2 bases for V and 7 bases for J; bases not matched to a gene: 7. In germline, CDR1 is KGHSH, CDR2 LQKENI. The CDR3 is 14 residues long. CDR3 amino acids: CASSPIGQVSGYTF. The CDR3 coding sequence is TGTGCCAGCTCACCAATAGGACAGGTCTCTGGCTACACCTTC. The variable domain in full, completed from reference TRBV18 and TRBJ1-2, reads NAGVMQNPRHLVRRRGQEARLRCSPMKGHSHVYWYRQLPEEGLKFMVYLQKENIIDESGMPKERFSAEFPKEGPSILRIQQVVRGDSAAYFCASSPIGQVSGYTFGSGTRLTVV.

This clone has a handful of counts. CDR3 region: CSVVGTDTQYF. The DNA for the CDR3 is TGCAGCGTTGTAGGCACAGATACGCAGTATTTT. The genes are TRBV29-1 and TRBJ2-3, with no clear D. Looked up from germline, CDR1 is SQVTM and CDR2 is ANQGSEA. This CDR3 spans 11 amino acids. V lost 4 bases, J lost 1 base, and 3 bases lay in between.

In its sample, this clone was seen a few times. CDR3 DNA: TGTGCCAGCAGGCGGGGACAGTTGAACACTGAAGCTTTCTTT. Residues: CASRRGQLNTEAFF. The genes are TRBV5-8 and TRBJ1-1; 7 bases line up with TRBD1. The germline V gene has CDR1 SGHTS and CDR2 YDEGEE. The CDR3 loop spans 14 amino acids. The V segment lost 5 bases and the J segment 0 bases; nucleotides outside the gene matches: 4.

The CDR3: CASSPMLGGRVADTQYF. The CDR3 DNA follows: TGCGCCAGCAGCCCTATGTTGGGCGGGAGGGTTGCAGATACGCAGTATTTT. The chain combines TRBV4-3 with TRBJ2-3; 9 bases line up with TRBD2. The CDR3 runs 17 residues. The germline V gene encodes CDR1 LGHNA and CDR2 YSLEER. The ends lost 4 bases at V and 4 bases at J; junction bases unmatched: 12.

The chain joins TRBV19 to TRBJ2-1; 8 bases line up with TRBD2. Losses at the gene ends were 10 bases for V and 0 bases for J; bases not matched to a gene: 8. This CDR3 has 15 amino acids. Germline assignment: CDR1 LNHDA and CDR2 SQIVND (reference sequence). CDR3 region: CATSGGTISYNEQFF. Written as DNA, the CDR3 is TGTGCCACCTCGGGAGGGACCATCTCCTACAATGAGCAGTTCTTC.

This clone turned up a few times. The chain is built from TRBV20-1 and TRBJ2-1; a weak D match, TRBD1 (5 bases). Looked up from germline, CDR1 is DFQATT and CDR2 is SNEGSKA (reference sequence). The CDR3 loop spans 10 amino acids. The ends were cut back, 5 bases at V and 8 bases at J, with 7 bases in the middle. The CDR3 DNA reads as TGCAGTGCTTCAGGGTATGAGCAGTTCTTC. Amino acid sequence: CSASGYEQFF.

The sample holds a few counts of this clone. The V gene is TRBV18, the J gene TRBJ2-1; 9 bases match TRBD1. Trimming removed 3 bases from V and 0 bases from J; junction bases left unmatched: 15. The CDR3 spans 20 residues. The germline gives CDR1 KGHSH, CDR2 LQKENI. The CDR3 reads CASSPSGTGHFISSYNEQFF. The CDR3 DNA sequence: TGTGCCAGCTCACCCTCCGGGACAGGGCATTTTATTAGCTCCTACAATGAGCAGTTCTTC.

The chain recombines TRBV7-2 with TRBJ2-1; 8 nucleotides match TRBD2. Germline lookup yields CDR1 SGHTA and CDR2 FQGNSA. The V segment lost 6 bases and the J segment 7 bases; nucleotides outside the gene matches: 14. This CDR3 is built from 16 residues. The CDR3 reads CASSSFRGGLGNEQFF. The CDR3 DNA reads as TGTGCCAGCAGTTCGTTTCGGGGGGGACTTGGGAATGAGCAGTTCTTC.

CDR3 region: CASSPQGATGELFF. CDR3 sequence (DNA): TGTGCCAGCAGCCCACAGGGTGCCACCGGGGAGCTGTTTTTT. The chain carries TRBV9 and TRBJ2-2, with D perhaps matching TRBD1 (6 bases). The CDR3 length is 14 residues. Trimming cost V 4 bases and J 4 bases, with 11 bases left between them. The germline V gene encodes CDR1 SGDLS and CDR2 YYNGEE. Combining the CDR3 with reference TRBV9 and TRBJ2-2 gives the whole variable domain DSGVTQTPKHLITATGQRVTLRCSPRSGDLSVYWYQQSLDQGLQFLIQYYNGEERAKGNILERFSAQQFPDLHSELNLSSLELGDSALYFCASSPQGATGELFFGEGSRLTVL.

This clone has just a few counts. CDR3 DNA: TGTGCCAGCAGCTCACAGGGACAGCACACTGAAGCTTTCTTT. This encodes CASSSQGQHTEAFF. The chain employs TRBV7-9 and TRBJ1-1, with 7 bases matching TRBD1. The CDR3 consists of 14 residues. V shed 4 bases and J 3 bases; nucleotides not matched to a gene: 5. CDR1 is SEHNR, CDR2 FQNEAQ, per germline (reference sequence).

V gene TRBV19 combines with J gene TRBJ2-7; 8 bases align to TRBD1. Germline loops: CDR1 LNHDA, CDR2 SQIVND (reference sequence). The CDR3 consists of 14 residues. Trimming at V came to 8 bases and at J to 7 bases, leaving 13 bases not matched to a gene. The CDR3 spells CASALGQVDGEQYF. Here the CDR3 DNA reads TGTGCCAGTGCCCTGGGACAGGTAGATGGGGAGCAGTACTTC.

V is TRBV7-9 and J is TRBJ1-1; D remains ambiguous. The ends were cut back, 3 bases at V and 3 bases at J, with 8 bases in the middle. The CDR3 is 13 amino acids. Per the germline V gene, CDR1 is SEHNR and CDR2 is FQNEAQ (reference sequence). CDR3 loop: CASSLGTHTEAFF. The DNA of the CDR3 is TGTGCCAGCAGCTTGGGAACACACACTGAAGCTTTCTTT.

There are a few counts of this clone. The CDR3 bases are TGTGCCAGCAGTTCAACAGGGGGCAGGTCTTACGAGCAGTACGTC. It codes for CASSSTGGRSYEQYV. The chain links TRBV27 to TRBJ2-7; TRBD1 matches 9 bases. CDR1 is MNHEY, CDR2 SMNVEV, per germline (reference sequence). V shed 4 bases, J shed 4 bases, and the junction held 8 bases outside the gene matches. The CDR3 is 15 residues long.

There are a few counts of this clone. The chain links TRBV18 to TRBJ2-1, with a weak D call TRBD2 (5 bases). Trimming stripped 3 bases from V and 9 bases from J, with 18 bases between. Germline CDR1 is KGHSH and CDR2 is LQKENI. The CDR3 is 15 residues long. For the CDR3, the DNA is TGTGCCAGCTCACCCCCTGATTCTGGCCGGGGTGAGCAGTTCTTC. Protein product: CASSPPDSGRGEQFF.

The CDR3 DNA follows: TGTGCCAGTAGTATAAGGATCGGAGGAAACTACGAGCAGTACTTC. The encoded protein is CASSIRIGGNYEQYF. The chain recombines TRBV19 with TRBJ2-7, with D tentatively TRBD2 (5 bases). Germline V gene sequence: CDR1 LNHDA, CDR2 SQIVND (reference sequence). V was cut by 2 bases and J by 3 bases, with 14 bases left in between. The CDR3 is 15 amino acids.

The rearrangement links TRBV19 to TRBJ2-3; D possibly corresponds to TRBD1 (6 bases). V shed 5 bases and J shed 5 bases, with 11 bases lying between them. Germline loops: CDR1 LNHDA, CDR2 SQIVND (reference sequence). There are 13 residues in the CDR3. CDR3 sequence: CASSGGGEDTQYF. CDR3 in DNA: TGTGCCAGTAGTGGGGGCGGAGAAGATACGCAGTATTTT.

This clone was seen only a few times. The chain uses TRBV27 and TRBJ2-1; the D is unclear. The germline CDR1 and CDR2 sequences are MNHEY and SMNVEV (reference sequence). V gave up 11 bases and J gave up 4 bases, with 18 bases separating them. The CDR3 extends over 14 amino acids. The CDR3: CAVKPQAVYNEQFF. The CDR3, as DNA: TGTGCCGTAAAACCCCAGGCGGTTTACAATGAGCAGTTCTTC.

This clone was counted between two and nine times. The genes are TRBV28 and TRBJ1-5; no clear D gene. Trimming pared 3 bases from V and 4 bases from J, leaving 10 bases between. CDR1 and CDR2 (germline): MDHEN, SYDVKM. This CDR3 is built from 14 residues. The CDR3 bases are TGTGCCAGCAGTTTTGGAGGGCGGAATCAGCCCCAGCATTTT. Amino acids: CASSFGGRNQPQHF.

In nucleotides, the CDR3 is TGTGCCAGTCGAAGGACACTCCTGGGCAATCAGCCCCAGCATTTT. As protein: CASRRTLLGNQPQHF. This chain joins TRBV19 and TRBJ1-5; maybe TRBD1 (5 bases). The CDR3 runs 15 residues. CDR1 LNHDA and CDR2 SQIVND come from the germline V gene (reference sequence). The ends were cut back, 8 bases at V and 2 bases at J, with 16 bases in the middle.

This clone was seen ten or more times. The chain has TRBV5-4 and TRBJ1-1; a possible D gene is TRBD1 (5 bases). Trimming took 5 bases from V and 1 from J, leaving 9 bases between them. Germline V gene lookup returns CDR1 SGHNT and CDR2 YYREEE (reference sequence). CDR3 length: 13 residues. The CDR3 region is CASRSQENTEAFF. The CDR3 coding sequence is TGTGCCAGCAGGTCACAGGAGAACACTGAAGCTTTCTTT.

The rearrangement joins TRBV28 to TRBJ1-3, with 8 positions matching TRBD1. Looked up from germline, CDR1 is MDHEN and CDR2 is SYDVKM. V gave up 6 bases and J gave up 0 bases; unmatched junction bases: 4. The CDR3 is 15 residues long. The CDR3: CASRMTGDSGNTIYF. CDR3 nucleotide sequence: TGTGCCAGCAGGATGACAGGGGACTCTGGAAACACCATATATTTT.

The V and J genes are TRBV6-5 and TRBJ2-7, with D perhaps given as TRBD1 or TRBD2 (6 bases each). Germline V gene lookup returns CDR1 MNHEY and CDR2 SVGAGI. V shed 3 bases and J shed 4 bases, with 13 bases lying between them. The CDR3 extends over 14 amino acids. The chain's CDR3 is CASSYLSGAYEQYV. CDR3 DNA sequence: TGTGCCAGCAGTTATCTCTCGGGGGCTTACGAGCAGTACGTC.

This clone turned up a few times. The J gene is TRBJ1-5, the V gene TRBV4-2, with 7 bases fitting TRBD1. Trimming at V came to 0 bases and at J to 7 bases, leaving 0 bases not matched to a gene. The V gene's germline CDR1 is LGHNA and CDR2 YNFKEQ. This CDR3 contains 13 residues. The CDR3 coding sequence is TGTGCCAGCAGCCAAGAAGGGGGCCAGCCCCAGCATTTT. It codes for CASSQEGGQPQHF.

J is TRBJ1-4 and V is TRBV7-9; no reliable D call. The CDR3 length is 13 residues. V was pared by 5 bases and J by 1 base, with 5 bases between. Germline-derived CDR1 and CDR2 are SEHNR and FQNEAQ (reference sequence). In nucleotides, the CDR3 is TGTGCCAGCAGCCCCCAAACTAATGAAAAACTGTTTTTT. Protein: CASSPQTNEKLFF. Full variable domain (outside the CDR3, taken from reference TRBV7-9 and TRBJ1-4): DTGVSQNPRHKITKRGQNVTFRCDPISEHNRLYWYRQTLGQGPEFLTYFQNEAQLEKSRLLSDRFSAERPKGSFSTLEIQRTEQGDSAMYLCASSPQTNEKLFFGSGTQLSVL.

This clone occurred many times. The rearrangement joins TRBV28 to TRBJ1-5; 8 nucleotides agree with TRBD1. Trimming at V came to 3 bases and at J to 6 bases, leaving 7 bases not matched to a gene. This CDR3 has 15 amino acids. Germline V gene sequence: CDR1 MDHEN, CDR2 SYDVKM. The CDR3 DNA reads TGTGCCAGCAGTTTTGGGACAGGATTTTTTCAGCCCCAGCATTTT. It codes for CASSFGTGFFQPQHF.

This clone appeared a few times. The chain combines TRBV29-1 with TRBJ1-3; no firm D call. V lost 6 bases, J lost 0 bases, and 9 bases lay in between. The germline CDR1 and CDR2 sequences are SQVTM and ANQGSEA. The CDR3 runs 13 residues. DNA of the CDR3: TGCAGCGTGGAACAGAGCTCTGGAAACACCATATATTTT. Translated: CSVEQSSGNTIYF.

This clone was detected many times. V and J are TRBV18 and TRBJ1-4; 7 bases map to TRBD1. Germline values: CDR1 KGHSH, CDR2 LQKENI. The length of the CDR3 is 16 residues. The ends lost 3 bases at V and 7 bases at J; junction bases unmatched: 11. DNA for the CDR3: TGTGCCAGCTCACCGGTGTTGGGACAGAAGAGTGAAAAACTGTTTTTT. Amino acid sequence: CASSPVLGQKSEKLFF. Combining the CDR3 with reference TRBV18 and TRBJ1-4 gives the whole variable domain NAGVMQNPRHLVRRRGQEARLRCSPMKGHSHVYWYRQLPEEGLKFMVYLQKENIIDESGMPKERFSAEFPKEGPSILRIQQVVRGDSAAYFCASSPVLGQKSEKLFFGSGTQLSVL.